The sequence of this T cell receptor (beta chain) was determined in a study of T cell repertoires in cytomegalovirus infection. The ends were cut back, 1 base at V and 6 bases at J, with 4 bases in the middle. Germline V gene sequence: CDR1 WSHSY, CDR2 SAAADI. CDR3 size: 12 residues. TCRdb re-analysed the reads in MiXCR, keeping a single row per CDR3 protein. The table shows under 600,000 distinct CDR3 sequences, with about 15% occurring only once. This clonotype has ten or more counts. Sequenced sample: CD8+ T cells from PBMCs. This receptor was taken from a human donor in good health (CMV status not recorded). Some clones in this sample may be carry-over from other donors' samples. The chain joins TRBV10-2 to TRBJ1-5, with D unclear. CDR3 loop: CASSELGQPQHF. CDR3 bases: TGCGCCAGCAGTGAGTTGGGTCAGCCCCAGCATTTT.